Reported below is one TCR beta chain. Its antigen is unknown. The sample originates from a study of T cell responses to AZD1222 COVID-19 vaccine. Whole-study findings and limits: Donors were chiefly white British, with a greater number of females, and clonal diversity was perhaps underestimated. Just 5 to 7 people given AZD1222 tested seropositive at baseline. No day 14 peak samples; only post-peak repertoires were characterized. Two AZD1222 administrations were followed by greater Spike-specific TCR breadth and depth.

Per germline, CDR1 SGHDN and CDR2 FVKESK. The CDR3 runs to 15 residues. J was trimmed by 8 bases and V by 1 base; bases with no gene match: 10. This table comes from immunoSEQ multiplex PCR, and its TCRdb copy is limited to in-frame clones, with some not included. The data show 85,000 to 100,000 clones, approximately 80% seen once. Material: peripheral blood, obtained on day 0 of AZD1222 vaccination. This clonotype was obtained from an adult in good health. The chain uses TRBV14 and TRBJ1-2; 7 bases line up with TRBD1. The CDR3 DNA follows: TGTGCCAGCAGCCAAGTCGGGACAGCCCTTCGGGGCTACACCTTC. This codes for CASSQVGTALRGYTF.